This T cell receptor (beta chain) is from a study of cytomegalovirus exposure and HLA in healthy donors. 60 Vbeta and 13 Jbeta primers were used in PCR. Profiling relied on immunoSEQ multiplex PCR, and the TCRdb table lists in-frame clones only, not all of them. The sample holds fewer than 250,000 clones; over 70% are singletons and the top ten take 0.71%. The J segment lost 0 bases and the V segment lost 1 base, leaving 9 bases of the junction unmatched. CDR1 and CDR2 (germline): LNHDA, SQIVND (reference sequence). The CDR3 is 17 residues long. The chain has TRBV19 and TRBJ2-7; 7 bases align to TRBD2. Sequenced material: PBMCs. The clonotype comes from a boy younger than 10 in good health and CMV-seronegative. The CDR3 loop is CASSIGSEGGVSYEQYF. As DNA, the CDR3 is TGTGCCAGTAGTATAGGGTCGGAGGGAGGGGTCTCCTACGAGCAGTACTTC.